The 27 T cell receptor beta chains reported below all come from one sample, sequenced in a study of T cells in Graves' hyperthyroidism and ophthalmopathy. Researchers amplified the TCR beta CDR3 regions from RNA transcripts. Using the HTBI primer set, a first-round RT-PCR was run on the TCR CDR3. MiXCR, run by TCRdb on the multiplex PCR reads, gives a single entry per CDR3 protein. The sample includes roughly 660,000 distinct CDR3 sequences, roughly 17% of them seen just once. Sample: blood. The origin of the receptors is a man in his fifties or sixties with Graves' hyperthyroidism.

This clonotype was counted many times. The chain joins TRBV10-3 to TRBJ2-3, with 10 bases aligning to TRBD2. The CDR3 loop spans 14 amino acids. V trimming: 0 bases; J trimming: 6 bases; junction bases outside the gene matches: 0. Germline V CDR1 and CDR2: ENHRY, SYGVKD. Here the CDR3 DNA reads TGTGCCATCAGTGAGTCGACTAGCGGGGATACGCAGTATTTT. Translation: CAISESTSGDTQYF.

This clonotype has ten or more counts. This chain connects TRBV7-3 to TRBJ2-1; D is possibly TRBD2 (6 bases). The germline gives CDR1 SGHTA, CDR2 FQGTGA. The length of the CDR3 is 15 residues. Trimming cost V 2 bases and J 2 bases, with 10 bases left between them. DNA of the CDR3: TGTGCCAGCAGCTTATTCCCTAGCGCCTACAATGAGCAGTTCTTC. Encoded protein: CASSLFPSAYNEQFF.

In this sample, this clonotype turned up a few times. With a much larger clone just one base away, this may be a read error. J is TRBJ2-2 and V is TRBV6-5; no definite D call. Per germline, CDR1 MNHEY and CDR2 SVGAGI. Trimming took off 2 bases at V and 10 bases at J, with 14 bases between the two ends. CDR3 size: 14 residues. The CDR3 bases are TGTGCCAGCAGTTACCGGCCCGGCGGCGAGGAGCTGTTTTTT. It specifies CASSYRPGGEELFF.

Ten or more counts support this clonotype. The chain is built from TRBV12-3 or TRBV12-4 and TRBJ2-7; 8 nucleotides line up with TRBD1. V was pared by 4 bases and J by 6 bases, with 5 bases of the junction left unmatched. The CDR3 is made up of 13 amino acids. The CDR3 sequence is CASSSHTGGEQYF. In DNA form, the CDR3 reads TGTGCCAGCAGTTCACACACAGGGGGCGAGCAGTACTTC.

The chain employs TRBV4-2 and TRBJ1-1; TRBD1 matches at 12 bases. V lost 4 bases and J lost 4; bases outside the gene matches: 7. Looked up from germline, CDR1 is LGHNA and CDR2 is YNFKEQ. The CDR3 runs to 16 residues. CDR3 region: CASSRGQGAGSTEAFF. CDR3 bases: TGTGCCAGCAGCCGGGGACAGGGGGCGGGCAGCACTGAAGCTTTCTTT.

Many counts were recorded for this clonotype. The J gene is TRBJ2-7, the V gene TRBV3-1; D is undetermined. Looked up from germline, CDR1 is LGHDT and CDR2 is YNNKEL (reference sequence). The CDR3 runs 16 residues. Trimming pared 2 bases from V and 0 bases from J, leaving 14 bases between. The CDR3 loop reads CASSQTQHSYSYEQYF. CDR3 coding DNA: TGTGCCAGCAGCCAAACACAGCACAGCTACTCCTACGAGCAGTACTTC.

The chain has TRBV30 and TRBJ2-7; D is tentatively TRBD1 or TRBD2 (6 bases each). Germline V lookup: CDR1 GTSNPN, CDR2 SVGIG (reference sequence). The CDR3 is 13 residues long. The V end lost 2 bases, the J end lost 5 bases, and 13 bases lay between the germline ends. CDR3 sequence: CAWSFMGGHEQYF. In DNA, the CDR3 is TGTGCCTGGAGTTTTATGGGGGGCCACGAGCAGTACTTC.

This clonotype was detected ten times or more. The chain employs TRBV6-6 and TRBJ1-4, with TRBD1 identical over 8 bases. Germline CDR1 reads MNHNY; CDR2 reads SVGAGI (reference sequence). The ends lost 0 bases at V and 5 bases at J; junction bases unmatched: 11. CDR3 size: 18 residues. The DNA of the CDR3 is TGTGCCAGCAGTTACTCCCTCCCGGGACAGGTCAGCAATGAAAAACTGTTTTTT. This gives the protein CASSYSLPGQVSNEKLFF.

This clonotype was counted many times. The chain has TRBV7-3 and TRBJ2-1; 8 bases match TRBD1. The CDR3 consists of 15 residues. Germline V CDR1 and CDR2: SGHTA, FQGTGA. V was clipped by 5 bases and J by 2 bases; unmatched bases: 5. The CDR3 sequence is CASSPDRGTYNEQFF. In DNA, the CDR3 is TGTGCCAGCAGCCCCGACAGGGGAACCTACAATGAGCAGTTCTTC.

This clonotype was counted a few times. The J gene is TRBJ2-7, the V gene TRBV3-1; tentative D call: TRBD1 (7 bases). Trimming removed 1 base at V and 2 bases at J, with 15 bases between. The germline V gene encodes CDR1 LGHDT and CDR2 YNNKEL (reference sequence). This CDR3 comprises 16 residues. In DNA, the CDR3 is TGTGCCAGCAGCCAAGTTGGGGGGACAGCTCCCTACGAGCAGTACTTC. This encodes CASSQVGGTAPYEQYF.

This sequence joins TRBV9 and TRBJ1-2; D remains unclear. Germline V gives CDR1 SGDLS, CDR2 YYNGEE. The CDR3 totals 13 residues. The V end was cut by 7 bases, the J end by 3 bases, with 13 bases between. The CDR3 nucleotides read TGTGCCAGCCTGGGTCAGGAGGACTATGGCTACACCTTC. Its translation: CASLGQEDYGYTF.

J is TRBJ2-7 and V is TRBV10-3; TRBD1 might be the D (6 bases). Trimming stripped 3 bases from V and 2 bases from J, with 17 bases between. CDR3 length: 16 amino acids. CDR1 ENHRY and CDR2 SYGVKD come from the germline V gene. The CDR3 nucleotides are TGTGCCATCAGTGATGACAGGAGGACCTCTCCCTACGAGCAGTACTTC. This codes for CAISDDRRTSPYEQYF.

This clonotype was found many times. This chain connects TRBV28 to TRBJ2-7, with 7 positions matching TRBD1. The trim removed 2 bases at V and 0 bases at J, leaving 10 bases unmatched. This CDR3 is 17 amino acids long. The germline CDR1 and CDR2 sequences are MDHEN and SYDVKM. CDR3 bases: TGTGCCAGCAGTTTAAGGGCGGACAGGAGTGACTCCTACGAGCAGTACTTC. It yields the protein CASSLRADRSDSYEQYF.

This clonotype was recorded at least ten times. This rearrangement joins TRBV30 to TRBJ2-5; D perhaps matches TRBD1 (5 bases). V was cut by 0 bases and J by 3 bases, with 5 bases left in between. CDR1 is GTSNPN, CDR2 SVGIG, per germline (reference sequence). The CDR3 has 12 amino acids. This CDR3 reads CAWSVREETQYF. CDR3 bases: TGTGCCTGGAGTGTCAGGGAAGAGACCCAGTACTTC.

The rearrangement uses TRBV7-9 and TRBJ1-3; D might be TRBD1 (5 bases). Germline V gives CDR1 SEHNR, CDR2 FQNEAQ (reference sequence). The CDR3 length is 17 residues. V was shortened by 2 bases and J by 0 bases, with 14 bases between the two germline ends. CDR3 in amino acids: CASSLSGQGISGNTIYF. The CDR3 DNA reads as TGTGCCAGCAGCTTATCAGGCCAGGGCATCTCTGGAAACACCATATATTTT.

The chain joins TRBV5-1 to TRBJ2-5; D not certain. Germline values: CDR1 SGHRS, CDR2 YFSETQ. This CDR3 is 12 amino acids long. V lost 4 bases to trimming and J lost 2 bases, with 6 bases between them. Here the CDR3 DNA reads TGCGCCAGCAGCATGCTTCAAGAGACCCAGTACTTC. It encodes CASSMLQETQYF.

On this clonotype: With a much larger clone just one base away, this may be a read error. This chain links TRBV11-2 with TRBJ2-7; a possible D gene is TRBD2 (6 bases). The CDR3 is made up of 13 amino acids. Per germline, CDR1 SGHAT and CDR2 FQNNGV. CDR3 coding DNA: TGTGCCAGCAGCTTAGATGGAGGGGTCGAGCGGTACTTC. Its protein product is CASSLDGGVERYF. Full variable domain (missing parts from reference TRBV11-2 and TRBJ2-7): EAGVAQSPRYKIIEKRQSVAFWCNPISGHATLYWYQQILGQGPKLLIQFQNNGVVDDSQLPKDRFSAERLKGVDSTLKIQPAKLEDSAVYLCASSLDGGVERYFGPGTRLTVT.

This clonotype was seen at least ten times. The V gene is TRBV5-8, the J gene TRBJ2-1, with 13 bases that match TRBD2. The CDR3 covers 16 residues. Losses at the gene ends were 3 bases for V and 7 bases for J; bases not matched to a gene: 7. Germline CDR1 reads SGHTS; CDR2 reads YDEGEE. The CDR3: CASSSRLAGGFNEQFF. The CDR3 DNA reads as TGTGCCAGCAGCTCACGACTAGCGGGAGGTTTTAATGAGCAGTTCTTC.

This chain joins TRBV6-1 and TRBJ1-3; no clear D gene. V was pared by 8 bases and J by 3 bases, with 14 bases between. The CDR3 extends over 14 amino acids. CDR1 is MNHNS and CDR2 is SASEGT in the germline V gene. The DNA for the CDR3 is TGTGCCAGCGGAAAGAAGAGGAGTGGAAACACCATATATTTT. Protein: CASGKKRSGNTIYF.

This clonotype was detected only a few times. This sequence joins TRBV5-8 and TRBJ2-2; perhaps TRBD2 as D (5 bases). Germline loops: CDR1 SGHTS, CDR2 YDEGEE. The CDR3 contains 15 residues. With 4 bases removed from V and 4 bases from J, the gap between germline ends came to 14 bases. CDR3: CASSVAGFGTGELFF. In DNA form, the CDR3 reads TGTGCCAGCAGCGTGGCGGGTTTCGGCACCGGGGAGCTGTTTTTT.

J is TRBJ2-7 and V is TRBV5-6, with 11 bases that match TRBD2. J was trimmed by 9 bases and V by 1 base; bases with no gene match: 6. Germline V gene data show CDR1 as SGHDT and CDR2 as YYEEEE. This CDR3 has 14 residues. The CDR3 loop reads CASSLPGLAVGQYF. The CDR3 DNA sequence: TGTGCCAGCAGCTTGCCGGGACTAGCGGTGGGGCAGTACTTC. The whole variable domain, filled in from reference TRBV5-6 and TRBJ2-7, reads DAGVTQSPTHLIKTRGQQVTLRCSPKSGHDTVSWYQQALGQGPQFIFQYYEEEERQRGNFPDRFSGHQFPNYSSELNVNALLLGDSALYLCASSLPGLAVGQYFGPGTRLTVT.

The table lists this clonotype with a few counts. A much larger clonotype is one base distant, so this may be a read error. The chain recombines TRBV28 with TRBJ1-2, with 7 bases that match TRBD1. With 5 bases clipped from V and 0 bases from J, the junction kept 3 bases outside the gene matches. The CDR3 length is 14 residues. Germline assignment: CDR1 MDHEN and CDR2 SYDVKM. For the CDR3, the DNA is TGTGCCAGCAGTGGGACAGCTTCTAACTATGGCTACACCTTC. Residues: CASSGTASNYGYTF.

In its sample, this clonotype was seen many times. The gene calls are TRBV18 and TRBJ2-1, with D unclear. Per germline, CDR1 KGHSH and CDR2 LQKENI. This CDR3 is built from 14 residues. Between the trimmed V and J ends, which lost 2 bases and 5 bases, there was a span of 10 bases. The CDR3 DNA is TGTGCCAGCTCACCAAGCAGGCAGGACAATGAGCAGTTCTTC. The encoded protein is CASSPSRQDNEQFF.

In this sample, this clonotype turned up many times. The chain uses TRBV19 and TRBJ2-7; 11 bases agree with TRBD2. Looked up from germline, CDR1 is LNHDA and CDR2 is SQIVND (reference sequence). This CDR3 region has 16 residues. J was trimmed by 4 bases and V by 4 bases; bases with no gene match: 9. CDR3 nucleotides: TGTGCCAGTAGTAGGGACGGGACTAGCGGACCTTACGAGCAGTACTTC. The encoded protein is CASSRDGTSGPYEQYF.

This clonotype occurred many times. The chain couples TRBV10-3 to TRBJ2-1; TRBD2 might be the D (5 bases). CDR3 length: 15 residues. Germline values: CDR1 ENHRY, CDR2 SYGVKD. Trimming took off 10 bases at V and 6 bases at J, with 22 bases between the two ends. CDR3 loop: CATDTGIGLGNEQFF. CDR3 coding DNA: TGTGCCACTGACACCGGCATCGGACTGGGCAATGAGCAGTTCTTC.

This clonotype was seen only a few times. CDR3 residues: CASTPGQTLTEAFF. The CDR3 region has the DNA TGTGCCAGTACCCCGGGACAGACTCTCACTGAAGCTTTCTTT. The chain carries TRBV19 and TRBJ1-1; 7 bases line up with TRBD1. CDR3 length: 14 residues. With 7 bases clipped from V and 4 bases from J, the junction kept 9 bases outside the gene matches. CDR1 LNHDA and CDR2 SQIVND come from the germline V gene (reference sequence).

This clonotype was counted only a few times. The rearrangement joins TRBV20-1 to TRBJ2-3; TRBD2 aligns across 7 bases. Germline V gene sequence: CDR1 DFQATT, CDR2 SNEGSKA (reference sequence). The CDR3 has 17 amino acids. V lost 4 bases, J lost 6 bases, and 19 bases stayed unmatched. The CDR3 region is CSAINSAGEGRGDTQYF. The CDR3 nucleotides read TGCAGTGCTATAAATAGCGCGGGGGAGGGCCGGGGGGATACGCAGTATTTT.